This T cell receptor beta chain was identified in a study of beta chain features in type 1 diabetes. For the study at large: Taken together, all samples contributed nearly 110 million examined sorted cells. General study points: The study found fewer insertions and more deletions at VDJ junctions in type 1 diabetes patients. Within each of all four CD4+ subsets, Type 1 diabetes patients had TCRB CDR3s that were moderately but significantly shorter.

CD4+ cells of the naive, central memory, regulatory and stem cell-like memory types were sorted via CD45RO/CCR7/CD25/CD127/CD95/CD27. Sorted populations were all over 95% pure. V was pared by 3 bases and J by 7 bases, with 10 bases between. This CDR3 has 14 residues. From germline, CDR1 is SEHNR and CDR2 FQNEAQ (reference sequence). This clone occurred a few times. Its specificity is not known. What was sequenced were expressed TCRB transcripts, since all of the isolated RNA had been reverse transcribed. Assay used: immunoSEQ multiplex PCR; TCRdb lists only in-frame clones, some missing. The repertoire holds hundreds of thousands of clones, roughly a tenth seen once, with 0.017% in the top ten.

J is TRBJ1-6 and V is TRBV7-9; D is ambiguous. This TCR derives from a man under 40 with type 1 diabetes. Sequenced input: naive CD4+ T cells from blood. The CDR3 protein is CASSFSQSNSPLHF. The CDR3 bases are TGTGCCAGCAGCTTCTCTCAGTCCAATTCACCCCTCCACTTT.